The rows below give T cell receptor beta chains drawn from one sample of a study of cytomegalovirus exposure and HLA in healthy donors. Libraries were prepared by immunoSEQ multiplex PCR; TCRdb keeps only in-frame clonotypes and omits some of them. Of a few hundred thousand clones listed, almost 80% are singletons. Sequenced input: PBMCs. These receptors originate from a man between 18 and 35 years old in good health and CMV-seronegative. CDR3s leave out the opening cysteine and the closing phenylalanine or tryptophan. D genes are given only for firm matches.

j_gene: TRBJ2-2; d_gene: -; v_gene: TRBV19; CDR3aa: ASSISRVLTGELF
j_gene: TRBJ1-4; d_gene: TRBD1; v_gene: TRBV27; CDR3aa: ASSYTGGEKLF
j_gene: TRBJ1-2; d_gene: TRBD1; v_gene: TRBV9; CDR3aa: ASSEGQGYTYGYT
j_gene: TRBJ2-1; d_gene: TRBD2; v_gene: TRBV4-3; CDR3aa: ASSQVPGLAGAEQF
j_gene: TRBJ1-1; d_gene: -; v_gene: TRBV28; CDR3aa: ASSPYRAHNTEAF
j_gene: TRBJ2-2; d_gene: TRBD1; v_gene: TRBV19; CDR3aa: ASRGTGGSTGELF
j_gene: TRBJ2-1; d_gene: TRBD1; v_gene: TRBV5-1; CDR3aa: ASSLGDRLSSYNEQF
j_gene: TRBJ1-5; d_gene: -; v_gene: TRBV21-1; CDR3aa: ASSKMRKVGGGQPQH
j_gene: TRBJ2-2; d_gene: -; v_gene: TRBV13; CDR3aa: ASSLGSVSGELF
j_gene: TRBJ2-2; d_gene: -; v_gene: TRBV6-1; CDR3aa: ASSSTNGPGELF
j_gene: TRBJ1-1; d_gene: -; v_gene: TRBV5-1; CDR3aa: ASSGLDRNTEAF
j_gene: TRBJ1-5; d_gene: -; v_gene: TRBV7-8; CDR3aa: ASSLVTGLLADQPQH
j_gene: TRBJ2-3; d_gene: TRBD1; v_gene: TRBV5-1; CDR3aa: ASSRKPQGADTQY
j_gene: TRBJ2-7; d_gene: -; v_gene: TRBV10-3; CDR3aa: AIGADSYEQY
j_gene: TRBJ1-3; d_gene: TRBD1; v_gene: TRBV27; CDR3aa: ASSFTGGGNTIY
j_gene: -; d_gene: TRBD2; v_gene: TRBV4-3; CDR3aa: ASSRRTAGASYEQY
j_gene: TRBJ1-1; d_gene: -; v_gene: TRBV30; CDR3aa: AWSLMNTEAF
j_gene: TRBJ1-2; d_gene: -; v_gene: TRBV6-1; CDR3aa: ASSEVGGIGYT